One TCR beta chain is described in this entry. Antigen specificity is unknown. Measured with immunoSEQ multiplex PCR; TCRdb has only the in-frame clones, and not every one. The sample lists some 4,400 clones; approximately 70% were seen once. This sample is part of a study of CD8 T cell repertoires and HIV-1 epitope variants. Across the study: Tested: three Gag epitope families, Nef HW9 and YT9. The study's findings and limits: This assay reports beta chains of antigen-expanded cells, not T cell function.

The junction had 1 base not matched to a gene; V was cut back by 3 bases and J by 2 bases. Per the germline V gene, CDR1 is MNHEY and CDR2 is SMNVEV (reference sequence). The CDR3 runs 14 residues. V is TRBV27 and J is TRBJ2-5, with 9 bases that match TRBD2. The receptor was derived from a male donor with HIV. Input material: cultured CD8+ T cells derived from PBMCs. The CDR3 DNA sequence: TGTGCCAGCAGTTTCACTAGCGGGCAAGAGACCCAGTACTTC. Its protein is CASSFTSGQETQYF.